The subject of this entry is one T cell receptor (beta chain). Its target antigen remains unknown. Base qualities are not provided; no much larger clone lies one nucleotide away. The source of the sample is a study of T-cell reconstitution after alpha-beta-depleted transplantation in children (dated by TCRdb to between 2015 and 2016). About the investigation overall: The study quantitatively tracked T-cell immune reconstitution after TCRalphabeta/CD19-depleted allogeneic hematopoietic cell transplantation in children using TCR repertoire profiling.

Receptor libraries were prepared by PCR. Sequencing took place on an Illumina HiSeq 2500. TCR libraries were prepared with molecular barcoding, using unique molecular identifiers to normalize TCRbeta repertoire quantification. The public sequencing data were trimmed at Q25 with fastp and processed into clonotypes with MiXCR by TCRdb, which kept only in-frame beta chains. Records with the same CDR3 protein are collapsed into one entry carrying the most frequent genes and DNA. Recorded for this sample are 500,000 to 600,000 distinct CDR3 sequences; around 18% of them occurred a single time. The ten most abundant clones make up 3.3% of the sample. The CDR3 numbers 15 residues from cysteine through phenylalanine. This entry keeps only the CDR3 DNA: 45 bases, framed from base 1. The CDR1 and CDR2 encoded by the germline V gene (reference sequence) are DFQATT and SNEGSKA. The trim is 4 bases for V and 3 bases for J, with a gap of 16 bases between the germline ends.

The sequenced sample was PBMCs from the stem cell graft donor, obtained from the stem cell graft. The chain couples TRBV20-1 to TRBJ1-5; the D gene is perhaps TRBD1, on 5 matching bases. The TCR was taken from a human donor who donated a stem cell graft to a child with acute lymphoblastic leukemia. DNA sequence: TGCAGTGCTATAGTGGGGGGAGGTCTCAATCAGCCCCAGCATTTT. Translated, this is CSAIVGGGLNQPQHF.